A selection of T cell receptor beta chains follows, all from one sample in a study of T cell changes during pregnancy in multiple sclerosis. Data came from immunoSEQ multiplex PCR; TCRdb stores just in-frame clones and leaves some out. This table holds approximately 12,000 clones, around 87% found once. Sequences were derived from CD8+ T cells from peripheral blood mononuclear cells, sampled in the second trimester of pregnancy. The source is a female donor in good health, enrolled as a control in a pregnancy study. CDR3s include the opening cysteine and the closing phenylalanine or tryptophan. Each record gives: V gene, J gene, D gene, clone size, CDR3 length, CDR3 protein, CDR3 DNA. D genes are given only for firm matches. Size values are once, few and many counts, or a class for expanded clones, and some rows have none.

TRBV5-5	TRBJ2-3	TRBD2	.	14	CASSPGLHTDTQYF	TGTGCCAGCAGCCCGGGACTACACACAGATACGCAGTATTTT
TRBV5-1	TRBJ1-1	TRBD1	.	14	CASRPGQENTEAFF	TGCGCCAGCAGACCGGGACAGGAGAACACTGAAGCTTTCTTT
TRBV30	TRBJ2-6	.	once	14	CAWNGGSGANVLTF	TGTGCCTGGAACGGGGGCTCTGGGGCCAACGTCCTGACTTTC
TRBV7-8	TRBJ2-4	TRBD1	.	15	CASSLFDPDRAIQYF	TGTGCCAGCAGCTTATTCGACCCGGACAGGGCGATTCAGTACTTC
TRBV19	TRBJ2-1	TRBD2	.	15	CASSKTSGDYNEQFF	TGTGCCAGTAGTAAGACTAGCGGGGATTACAATGAGCAGTTCTTC
TRBV19	TRBJ2-1	.	.	14	CASIYRWSYNEQFF	TGTGCCAGTATCTATAGATGGTCCTACAATGAGCAGTTCTTC
TRBV6-1	TRBJ1-2	.	few	13	CASMSRKPLGYTF	TGTGCCAGCATGAGCAGGAAACCCCTAGGCTACACCTTC
TRBV15	TRBJ1-5	TRBD1	once	18	CATSRVWAGGGFDQPQHF	TGTGCCACCAGCAGAGTATGGGCAGGGGGCGGGTTTGATCAGCCCCAGCATTTT
TRBV6-5	TRBJ1-3	.	.	14	CASSYSGGGNTIYF	TGTGCCAGCAGTTATTCGGGGGGTGGAAACACCATATATTTT
TRBV27	TRBJ1-1	.	.	13	CASRKGGDTEAFF	TGTGCCAGCAGGAAGGGGGGGGACACTGAAGCTTTCTTT
TRBV27	TRBJ2-3	TRBD1	once	15	CASSYGTGVSDTQYF	TGTGCCAGCAGTTACGGGACAGGGGTTTCAGATACGCAGTATTTT
TRBV7-9	TRBJ2-7	TRBD1	.	17	CASSPRGATGGRYEQYF	TGTGCCAGCAGCCCAAGGGGGGCGACAGGGGGAAGGTACGAGCAGTACTTC
TRBV5-6	TRBJ2-7	TRBD2	.	14	CASSLELAGAEQYF	TGTGCCAGCAGTCTGGAACTAGCGGGAGCTGAGCAGTACTTC
TRBV15	TRBJ1-1	.	.	13	CATSPTSNTEAFF	TGTGCCACCTCTCCGACTTCAAACACTGAAGCTTTCTTT
TRBV7-4	TRBJ1-2	.	.	14	CASTLPPPPYGYTF	TGTGCCAGCACCCTACCCCCTCCCCCCTATGGCTACACCTTC
TRBV15	TRBJ2-3	.	.	16	CATSRVWLESTDTQYF	TGTGCCACCAGCAGAGTATGGCTAGAAAGCACAGATACGCAGTATTTT
TRBV28	TRBJ2-3	TRBD2	.	17	CASSSTSGRALVDTQYF	TGTGCCAGCAGTTCCACTAGCGGGAGGGCCTTGGTAGATACGCAGTATTTT
TRBV30	TRBJ2-3	TRBD2	.	14	CAWSTGGTTDTQYF	TGTGCCTGGAGTACCGGGGGGACCACAGATACGCAGTATTTT
TRBV7-9	TRBJ1-4	.	.	14	CASSLAGQGEKLFF	TGTGCCAGCAGCTTAGCAGGGCAGGGTGAAAAACTGTTTTTT
TRBV13	TRBJ1-1	.	.	12	CASSPPYGEAFF	TGTGCCAGCAGCCCTCCCTACGGTGAAGCTTTCTTT
TRBV14	TRBJ2-7	TRBD2	few	17	CASSQDRFWAGGGEQYF	TGTGCCAGCAGCCAAGACCGCTTTTGGGCGGGAGGGGGCGAGCAGTACTTC
TRBV14	TRBJ2-7	.	.	14	CASSQRVGGDEQYF	TGTGCCAGCAGCCAGAGAGTCGGAGGTGACGAGCAGTACTTC
TRBV6-5	TRBJ2-7	.	.	15	CASSYRDSSSYEQYF	TGTGCCAGCAGTTACCGGGACTCAAGCTCCTACGAGCAGTACTTC
TRBV2	TRBJ2-2	.	.	12	CASPGVAGELFF	TGTGCCAGCCCAGGGGTGGCAGGGGAGCTGTTTTTT